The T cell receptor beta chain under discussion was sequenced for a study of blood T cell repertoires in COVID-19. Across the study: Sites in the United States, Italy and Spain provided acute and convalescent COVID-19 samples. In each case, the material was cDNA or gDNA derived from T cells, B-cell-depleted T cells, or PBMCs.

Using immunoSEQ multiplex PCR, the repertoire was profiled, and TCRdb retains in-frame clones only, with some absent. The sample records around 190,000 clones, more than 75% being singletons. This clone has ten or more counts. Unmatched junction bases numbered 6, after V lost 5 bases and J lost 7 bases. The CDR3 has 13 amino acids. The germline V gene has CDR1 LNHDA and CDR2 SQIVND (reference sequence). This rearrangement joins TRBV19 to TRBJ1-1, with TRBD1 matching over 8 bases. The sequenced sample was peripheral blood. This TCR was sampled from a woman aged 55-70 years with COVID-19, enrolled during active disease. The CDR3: CASSPGQEFEAFF. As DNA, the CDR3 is TGTGCCAGTAGTCCGGGACAGGAGTTTGAAGCTTTCTTT.